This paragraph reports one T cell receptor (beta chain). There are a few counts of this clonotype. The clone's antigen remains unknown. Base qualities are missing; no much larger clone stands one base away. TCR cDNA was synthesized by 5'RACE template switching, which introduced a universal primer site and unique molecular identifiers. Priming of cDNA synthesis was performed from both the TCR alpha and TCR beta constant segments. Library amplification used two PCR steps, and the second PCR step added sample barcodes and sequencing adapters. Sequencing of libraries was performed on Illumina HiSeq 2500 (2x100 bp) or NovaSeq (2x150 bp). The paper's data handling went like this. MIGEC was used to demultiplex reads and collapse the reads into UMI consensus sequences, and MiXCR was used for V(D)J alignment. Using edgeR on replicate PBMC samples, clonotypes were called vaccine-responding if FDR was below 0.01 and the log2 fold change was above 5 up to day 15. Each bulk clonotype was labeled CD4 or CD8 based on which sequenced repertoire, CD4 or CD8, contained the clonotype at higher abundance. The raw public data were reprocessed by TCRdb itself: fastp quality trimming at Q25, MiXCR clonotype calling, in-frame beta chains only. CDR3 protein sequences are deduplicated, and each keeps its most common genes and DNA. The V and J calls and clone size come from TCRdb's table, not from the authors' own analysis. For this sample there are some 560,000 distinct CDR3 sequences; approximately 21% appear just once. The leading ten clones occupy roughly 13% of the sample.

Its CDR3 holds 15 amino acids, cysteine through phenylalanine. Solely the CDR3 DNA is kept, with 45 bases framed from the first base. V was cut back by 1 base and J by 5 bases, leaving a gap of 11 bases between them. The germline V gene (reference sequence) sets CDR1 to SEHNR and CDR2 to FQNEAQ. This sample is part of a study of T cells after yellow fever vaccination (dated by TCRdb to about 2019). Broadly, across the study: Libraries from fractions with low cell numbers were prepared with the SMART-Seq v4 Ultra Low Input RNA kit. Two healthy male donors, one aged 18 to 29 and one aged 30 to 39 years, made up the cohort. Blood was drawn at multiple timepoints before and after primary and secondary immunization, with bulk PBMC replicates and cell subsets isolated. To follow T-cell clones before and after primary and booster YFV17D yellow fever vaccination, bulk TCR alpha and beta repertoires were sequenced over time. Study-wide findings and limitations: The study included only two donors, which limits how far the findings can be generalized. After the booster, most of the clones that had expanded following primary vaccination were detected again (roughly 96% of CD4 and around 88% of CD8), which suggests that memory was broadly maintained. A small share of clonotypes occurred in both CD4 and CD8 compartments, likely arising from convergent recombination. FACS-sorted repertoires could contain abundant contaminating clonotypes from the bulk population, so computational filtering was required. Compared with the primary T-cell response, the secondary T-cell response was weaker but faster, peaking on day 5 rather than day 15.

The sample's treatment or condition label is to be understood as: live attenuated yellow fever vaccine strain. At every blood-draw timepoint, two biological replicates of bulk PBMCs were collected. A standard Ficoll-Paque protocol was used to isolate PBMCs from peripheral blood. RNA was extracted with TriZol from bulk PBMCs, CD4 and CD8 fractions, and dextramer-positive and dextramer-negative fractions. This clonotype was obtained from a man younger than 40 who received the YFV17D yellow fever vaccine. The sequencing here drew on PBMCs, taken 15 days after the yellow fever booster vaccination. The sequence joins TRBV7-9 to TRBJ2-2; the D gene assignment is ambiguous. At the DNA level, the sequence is TGTGCCAGCAGCTTAGTAGAGGATGGAACCGGGGAGCTGTTTTTT. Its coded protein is CASSLVEDGTGELFF.